This T cell receptor beta chain was sequenced during a study of CD8+ T cells in alopecia areata. In the study overall: Tofacitinib was taken orally by treated patients, and the dose was 5 to 10 mg twice daily. Broader study findings: Possibly because of HLA-related factors, TCR sharing was less clear across patients than in mice. Persistence during tofacitinib was seen for many expanded lesional clones in scalp and blood.

With regard to this clone: Its antigen remains unidentified.

The sample's treatment: oral pan-JAK inhibitor, 5-10 mg twice daily. Researchers gathered lesional scalp punch biopsies and peripheral blood from patients with alopecia areata. Following extraction, RNA underwent reverse transcription to cDNA, which served as the sequencing template. Profiling relied on immunoSEQ multiplex PCR, and the TCRdb table lists in-frame clones only, not all of them. The sample has a few hundred thousand clones, less than 45% seen once. Germline V gene lookup returns CDR1 SQVTM and CDR2 ANQGSEA. The CDR3 is 13 amino acids. The chain is built from TRBV29-1 and TRBJ2-5, with 9 bases matching TRBD1. The DNA end is a closer match to TRBJ2-7, so the J assignment may be wrong. The specimen was CD4+ T cells sorted from blood, collected around week 36, from a patient treated with tofacitinib. This receptor was identified in a human donor with alopecia areata. Written as DNA, the CDR3 is TGCAGCGTGTCCCGGGACAGGGCCTACGAGCAGTACTTC. Its translation: CSVSRDRAYEQYF.